The table lists the clone carrying this TCR beta chain with a few counts. Antigen specificity is unknown. The sample belongs to a study of T-cell memory formation after mild COVID-19. Study outcomes and limitations: Among CD4+ contracting clones, most were CM and EM, and CD8+ ones EMRA. Certain responding clones were present in pre-infection memory, suggesting participation of cross-reactive memory. Confirmation of SARS-CoV-2 specificity was lacking for second-wave clones peaking day 37.

V lost 8 bases and J lost 2, with 13 bases in between. Germline V gene sequence: CDR1 DFQATT, CDR2 SNEGSKA (reference sequence). This CDR3 has 13 amino acids. TCR alpha and TCR beta cDNA libraries carrying sample barcodes and UMIs were produced by 5'RACE using constant-segment primers. MiXCR was run by TCRdb on the 5' RACE reads, yielding one entry per CDR3 protein. The data show some 290,000 distinct CDR3 sequences, with about 17% seen just once and roughly 23% held by the top ten. The origin of this receptor is a young man who had mild COVID-19 (a few samples of this study predate the infection). Cell type and time point are not known. The J gene is TRBJ1-5, the V gene TRBV20-1; D is possibly TRBD1 (5 bases). Sequences were obtained from PBMCs or a T cell subset sorted from them (not recorded which). This chain's CDR3 is CSSPGDGNQPQHF. The CDR3 bases are TGCAGTTCCCCGGGGGACGGCAATCAGCCCCAGCATTTT.